The rows below give T cell receptor beta chains drawn from one sample of a study of cytomegalovirus exposure and HLA in healthy donors. Sequenced by immunoSEQ multiplex PCR; TCRdb stores in-frame clones only, minus some. The sample lists 85,000 to 100,000 clones; around 80% were seen once. Sample: PBMCs. These receptors were taken from a woman aged 60-75 years in good health and CMV-seronegative. Each CDR3 is given with its conserved first and last residue. The D gene is left open where the match is weak. Size is omitted from some rows. Given values are once, few, many or a class for expanded clones.

V	J	size	D	CDR3	DNA
TRBV7-9	TRBJ1-2	NA	NA	CASSSLTGIRLGYTF	TGTGCCAGCAGCTCCCTAACAGGGATCCGACTTGGCTACACCTTC
TRBV29-1	TRBJ1-2	few	NA	CSVEARLNYGYTF	TGCAGCGTGGAAGCTCGGTTGAACTATGGCTACACCTTC
TRBV4-3	TRBJ1-1	NA	NA	CASSQGRGNTEAFF	TGCGCCAGCAGCCAAGGTAGGGGAAACACTGAAGCTTTCTTT
TRBV25-1	TRBJ1-1	NA	TRBD1	CASSIQGAGWRAFF	TGTGCCAGCAGTATTCAGGGGGCGGGATGGAGGGCTTTCTTT
TRBV5-4	TRBJ2-3	few	TRBD2	CASSSPSGATDTQYF	TGTGCCAGCAGCTCCCCTAGCGGGGCCACAGATACGCAGTATTTT
TRBV27	TRBJ2-7	NA	NA	CASSWRTPYEQYF	TGTGCCAGCAGTTGGCGGACACCATACGAGCAGTACTTC
TRBV25-1	TRBJ1-5	NA	NA	CASSSGRGQPQHF	TGTGCCAGCAGTTCCGGTCGGGGTCAGCCCCAGCATTTT
TRBV5-1	TRBJ2-7	NA	NA	CASSLTGQKAGYEQYF	TGCGCCAGCAGCTTGACGGGCCAAAAGGCGGGCTACGAGCAGTACTTC
TRBV11-2	TRBJ1-4	NA	NA	CASSYGASNEKLFF	TGTGCCAGCAGCTATGGGGCTAGTAATGAAAAACTGTTTTTT
TRBV30	TRBJ1-5	NA	TRBD1	CAWSGGQGGGQPQHF	TGTGCCTGGAGTGGCGGACAGGGCGGGGGTCAGCCCCAGCATTTT
TRBV7-2	TRBJ2-3	NA	NA	CASSLARDTQYF	TGTGCCAGCAGCCTAGCGAGAGATACGCAGTATTTT
TRBV7-9	TRBJ2-5	NA	TRBD1	CASSPFGTGGAQYF	TGTGCCAGCAGCCCCTTTGGGACAGGGGGTGCCCAGTACTTC
TRBV27	TRBJ2-7	NA	NA	CASSLYHSASPPYEQYF	TGTGCCAGCAGTTTGTACCACTCCGCTAGCCCACCCTACGAGCAGTACTTC
TRBV5-6	TRBJ2-7	NA	TRBD1	CASSHRDRGRMGLYEQYF	TGTGCCAGCAGCCACCGGGACAGGGGTAGAATGGGCCTCTACGAGCAGTACTTC
TRBV25-1	TRBJ2-1	NA	TRBD1	CASSESGQGVKDEQFF	TGTGCCAGCAGTGAATCCGGCCAGGGGGTTAAGGATGAGCAGTTCTTC
TRBV11-2	TRBJ2-3	NA	NA	CASSPGPEFGTQYF	TGTGCCAGCTCCCCCGGCCCGGAGTTCGGTACGCAGTATTTT
TRBV11-2	TRBJ1-4	NA	NA	CASSPWGLRDEKLFF	TGTGCCAGCAGCCCATGGGGCCTCCGAGATGAAAAACTGTTTTTT
TRBV5-6	TRBJ1-2	few	TRBD1	CASSSSGTGGGGYTF	TGTGCCAGCAGCTCCTCCGGGACAGGGGGAGGAGGCTACACCTTC
TRBV7-9	TRBJ1-1	NA	NA	CASSLVSGMNTEAFF	TGTGCCAGCAGCCTCGTTTCGGGGATGAACACTGAAGCTTTCTTT
TRBV6-1	TRBJ1-1	NA	NA	CASSASWGLGTATGAFF	TGTGCCAGCAGTGCAAGTTGGGGACTCGGGACCGCCACTGGGGCTTTCTTT
TRBV5-1	TRBJ1-4	NA	NA	CASSFSSGNEKLFF	TGCGCCAGCAGCTTTTCGTCGGGTAATGAAAAACTGTTTTTT
TRBV7-9	TRBJ1-2	NA	NA	CASSARRGHMGYGHTF	TGTGCCAGCAGCGCAAGGCGGGGGCATATGGGCTATGGCCACACCTTC
TRBV7-2	TRBJ2-7	NA	TRBD1	CASSLGADRVLDEQYF	TGTGCCAGCAGCTTGGGGGCCGACAGGGTTCTAGACGAGCAGTACTTC
TRBV19	TRBJ2-3	NA	TRBD2	CASSNSGGALTQYF	TGTGCCAGTAGCAATAGCGGGGGGGCCCTTACGCAGTATTTT
TRBV4-3	TRBJ2-7	NA	TRBD2	CASSQDPSGIYEQYF	TGCGCCAGCAGCCAAGATCCTAGCGGAATCTACGAGCAGTACTTC
TRBV5-1	TRBJ2-5	NA	NA	CASSLVAGDQETQYF	TGCGCCAGCAGCTTGGTAGCAGGGGATCAAGAGACCCAGTACTTC
TRBV7-2	TRBJ1-5	NA	NA	CASSLATRTNQPQHF	TGTGCCAGCAGCTTAGCTACTAGAACCAATCAGCCCCAGCATTTT
TRBV7-2	TRBJ2-7	once	NA	CASSPLGHGEQYF	TGTGCCAGCAGCCCACTAGGTCATGGGGAGCAGTACTTC
TRBV19	TRBJ2-1	NA	NA	CASSIRVGSSYNEQFF	TGTGCCAGTAGTATTCGGGTCGGGAGCTCCTACAATGAGCAGTTCTTC
TRBV5-4	TRBJ1-1	few	NA	CASSFRTGNTEAFF	TGTGCCAGCAGCTTTCGAACAGGTAACACTGAAGCTTTCTTT
TRBV29-1	TRBJ2-7	few	NA	CSGLNDRYEQYF	TGCAGCGGACTTAATGACAGATACGAGCAGTACTTC
TRBV6-6	TRBJ2-7	few	TRBD2	CASRELAGFSYEQYF	TGTGCCAGCAGGGAATTAGCGGGATTCTCCTACGAGCAGTACTTC
TRBV7-2	TRBJ2-2	NA	NA	CASSLVQGTGELFF	TGTGCCAGCAGCTTAGTGCAGGGGACCGGGGAGCTGTTTTTT
TRBV5-8	TRBJ1-5	NA	NA	CASSLVLDSLYSNQPQHF	TGTGCCAGCAGCTTGGTATTGGACAGCCTTTATAGCAATCAGCCCCAGCATTTT
TRBV28	TRBJ2-5	NA	NA	CASRGPLGETQYF	TGTGCCAGCAGGGGGCCCCTCGGGGAGACCCAGTACTTC
TRBV10-1	TRBJ2-4	few	NA	CASSESPLGVLAKNIQYF	TGCGCCAGCAGTGAGTCTCCTTTAGGGGTACTAGCCAAAAACATTCAGTACTTC
TRBV5-1	TRBJ2-5	NA	NA	CASSYVTSMETQYF	TGCGCCAGCAGCTACGTGACTAGTATGGAGACCCAGTACTTC
TRBV5-1	TRBJ2-5	NA	TRBD2	CASSLPLAGGETQYF	TGCGCCAGCAGCTTACCACTAGCGGGGGGAGAGACCCAGTACTTC
TRBV7-9	TRBJ2-7	NA	TRBD1	CASSLEGAAYEQYF	TGTGCCAGCAGCTTAGAGGGGGCAGCCTACGAGCAGTACTTC
TRBV4-1	TRBJ1-1	NA	NA	CASSQVAQGRMNTEAFF	TGCGCCAGCAGCCAAGTAGCACAGGGCCGTATGAACACTGAAGCTTTCTTT